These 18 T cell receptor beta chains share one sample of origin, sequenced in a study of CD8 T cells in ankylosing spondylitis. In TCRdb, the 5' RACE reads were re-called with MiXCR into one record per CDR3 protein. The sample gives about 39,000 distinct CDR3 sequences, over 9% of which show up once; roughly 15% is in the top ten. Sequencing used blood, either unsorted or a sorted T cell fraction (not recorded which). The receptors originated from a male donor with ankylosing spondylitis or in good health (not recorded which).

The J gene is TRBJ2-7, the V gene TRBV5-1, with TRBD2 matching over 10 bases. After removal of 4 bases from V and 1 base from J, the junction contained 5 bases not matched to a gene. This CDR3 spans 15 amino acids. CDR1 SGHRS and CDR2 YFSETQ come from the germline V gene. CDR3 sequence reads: CASSAGLAYSYEQYF. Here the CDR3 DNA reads TGCGCCAGCAGCGCGGGACTAGCGTATTCCTACGAGCAGTACTTC.

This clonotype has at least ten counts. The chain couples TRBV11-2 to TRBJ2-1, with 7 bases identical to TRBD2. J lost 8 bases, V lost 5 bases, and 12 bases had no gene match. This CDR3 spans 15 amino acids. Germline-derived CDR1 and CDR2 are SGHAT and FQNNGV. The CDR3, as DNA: TGTGCCAGCAGCGGGGGGGGGAGGGCCTTCGATGAGCAGTTCTTC. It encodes CASSGGGRAFDEQFF.

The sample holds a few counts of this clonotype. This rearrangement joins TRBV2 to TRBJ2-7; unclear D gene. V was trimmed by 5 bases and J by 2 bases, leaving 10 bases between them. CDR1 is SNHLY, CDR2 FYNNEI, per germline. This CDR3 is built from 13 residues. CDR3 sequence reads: CASSKSIAYEQYF. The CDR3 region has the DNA TGTGCCAGCAGTAAATCCATCGCCTACGAGCAGTACTTC.

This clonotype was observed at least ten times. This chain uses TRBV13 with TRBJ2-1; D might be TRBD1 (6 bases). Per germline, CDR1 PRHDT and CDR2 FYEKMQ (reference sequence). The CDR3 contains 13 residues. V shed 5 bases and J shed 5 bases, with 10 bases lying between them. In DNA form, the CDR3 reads TGTGCCAGCAGCCAGGACAGAAACAATGAGCAGTTCTTC. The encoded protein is CASSQDRNNEQFF. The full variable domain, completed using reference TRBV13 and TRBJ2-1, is AAGVIQSPRHLIKEKRETATLKCYPIPRHDTVYWYQQGPGQDPQFLISFYEKMQSDKGSIPDRFSAQQFSDYHSELNMSSLELGDSALYFCASSQDRNNEQFFGPGTRLTVL.

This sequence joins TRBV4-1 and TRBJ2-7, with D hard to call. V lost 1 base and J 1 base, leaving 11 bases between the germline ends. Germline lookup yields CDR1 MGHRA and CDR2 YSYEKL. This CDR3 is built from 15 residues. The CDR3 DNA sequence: TGCGCCAGCAGCCAAGTCGAGAAATCTTCCTACGAGCAGTACTTC. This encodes CASSQVEKSSYEQYF.

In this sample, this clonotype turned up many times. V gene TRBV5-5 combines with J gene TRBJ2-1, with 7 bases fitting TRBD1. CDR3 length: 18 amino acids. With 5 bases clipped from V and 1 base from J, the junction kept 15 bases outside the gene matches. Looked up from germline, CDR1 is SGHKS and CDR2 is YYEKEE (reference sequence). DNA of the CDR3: TGTGCCAGCAGGCGACAGGGCGCTATACCATTGTCCTACAATGAGCAGTTCTTC. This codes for CASRRQGAIPLSYNEQFF. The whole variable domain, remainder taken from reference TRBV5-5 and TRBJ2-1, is DAGVTQSPTHLIKTRGQQVTLRCSPISGHKSVSWYQQVLGQGPQFIFQYYEKEERGRGNFPDRFSARQFPNYSSELNVNALLLGDSALYLCASRRQGAIPLSYNEQFFGPGTRLTVL.

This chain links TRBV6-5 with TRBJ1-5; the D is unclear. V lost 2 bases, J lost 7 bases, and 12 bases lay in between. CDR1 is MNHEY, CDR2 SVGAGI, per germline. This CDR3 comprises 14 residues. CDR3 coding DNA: TGTGCCAGCAGTTACCGGACCGGCGGGCAGCCCCAGCATTTT. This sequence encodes CASSYRTGGQPQHF.

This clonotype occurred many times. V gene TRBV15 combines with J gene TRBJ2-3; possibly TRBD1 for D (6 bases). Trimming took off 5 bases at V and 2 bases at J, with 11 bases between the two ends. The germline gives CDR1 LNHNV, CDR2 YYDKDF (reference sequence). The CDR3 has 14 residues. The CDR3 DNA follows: TGTGCCACCAGCTGGGGGCGGTCCACAGATACGCAGTATTTT. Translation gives CATSWGRSTDTQYF.

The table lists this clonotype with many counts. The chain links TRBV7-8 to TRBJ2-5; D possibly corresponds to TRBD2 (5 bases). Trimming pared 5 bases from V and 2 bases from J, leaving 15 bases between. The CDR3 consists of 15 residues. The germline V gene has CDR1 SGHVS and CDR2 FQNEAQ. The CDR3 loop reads CASSTTEADQETQYF. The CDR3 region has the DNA TGTGCCAGCAGCACCACAGAAGCGGATCAAGAGACCCAGTACTTC.

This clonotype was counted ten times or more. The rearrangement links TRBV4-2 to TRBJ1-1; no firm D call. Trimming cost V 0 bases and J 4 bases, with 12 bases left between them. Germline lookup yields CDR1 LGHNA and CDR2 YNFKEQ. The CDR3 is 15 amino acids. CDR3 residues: CASSQDLTEGTEAFF. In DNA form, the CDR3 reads TGTGCCAGCAGCCAAGATCTTACGGAAGGCACTGAAGCTTTCTTT.

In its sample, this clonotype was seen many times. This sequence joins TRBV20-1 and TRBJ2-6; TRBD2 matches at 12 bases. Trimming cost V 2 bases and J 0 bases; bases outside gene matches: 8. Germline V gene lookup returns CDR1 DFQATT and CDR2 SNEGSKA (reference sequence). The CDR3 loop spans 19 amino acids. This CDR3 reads CSARPPGLAGNSGANVLTF. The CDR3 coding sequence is TGCAGTGCTAGACCCCCCGGACTAGCGGGAAACTCTGGGGCCAACGTCCTGACTTTC.

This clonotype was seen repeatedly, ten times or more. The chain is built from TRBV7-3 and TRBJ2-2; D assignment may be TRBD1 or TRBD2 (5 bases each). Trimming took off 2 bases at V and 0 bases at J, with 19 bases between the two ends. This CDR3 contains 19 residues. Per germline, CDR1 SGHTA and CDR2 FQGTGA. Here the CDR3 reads CASSLQGRGLGSNTGELFF. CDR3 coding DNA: TGTGCCAGCAGCTTACAGGGCCGGGGTTTGGGCTCGAACACCGGGGAGCTGTTTTTT.

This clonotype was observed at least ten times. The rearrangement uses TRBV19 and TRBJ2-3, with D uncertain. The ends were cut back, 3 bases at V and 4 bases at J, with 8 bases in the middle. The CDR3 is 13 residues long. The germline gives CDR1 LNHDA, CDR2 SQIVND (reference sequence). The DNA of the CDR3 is TGTGCCAGTAGTATCGTTGGCTCAGATACGCAGTATTTT. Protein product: CASSIVGSDTQYF. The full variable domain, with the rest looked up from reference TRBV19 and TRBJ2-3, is DGGITQSPKYLFRKEGQNVTLSCEQNLNHDAMYWYRQDPGQGLRLIYYSQIVNDFQKGDIAEGYSVSREKKESFPLTVTSAQKNPTAFYLCASSIVGSDTQYFGPGTRLTVL.

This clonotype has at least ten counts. The CDR3 region is CASSWGGQPYNEQFF. The CDR3 DNA follows: TGCGCCAGCAGCTGGGGGGGACAGCCCTACAATGAGCAGTTCTTC. The chain has TRBV5-1 and TRBJ2-1, with D perhaps TRBD1 or TRBD2 (7 bases each). Germline CDR1 is SGHRS and CDR2 is YFSETQ. This CDR3 is built from 15 residues. Trimming removed 3 bases from V and 2 bases from J, with 12 bases in between.

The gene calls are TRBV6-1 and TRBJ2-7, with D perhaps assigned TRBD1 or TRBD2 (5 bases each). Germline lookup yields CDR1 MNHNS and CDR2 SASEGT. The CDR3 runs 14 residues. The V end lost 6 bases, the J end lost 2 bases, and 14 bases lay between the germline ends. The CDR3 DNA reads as TGTGCCAGCAGCCGGGACCGTAGCACCTACGAGCAGTACTTC. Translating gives CASSRDRSTYEQYF.

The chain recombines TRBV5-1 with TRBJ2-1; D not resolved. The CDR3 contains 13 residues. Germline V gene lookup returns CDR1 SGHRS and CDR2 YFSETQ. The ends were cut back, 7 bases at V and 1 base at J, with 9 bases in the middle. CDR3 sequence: CASGIVSYNEQFF. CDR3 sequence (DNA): TGCGCCAGCGGGATTGTGTCCTACAATGAGCAGTTCTTC.

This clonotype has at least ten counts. The CDR3 sequence is CSVEREVRNEQFF. The CDR3 DNA follows: TGCAGCGTTGAACGGGAGGTTCGCAATGAGCAGTTCTTC. The chain uses TRBV29-1 and TRBJ2-1, with 7 positions matching TRBD2. Germline V gene sequence: CDR1 SQVTM, CDR2 ANQGSEA. The CDR3 loop spans 13 amino acids. After removal of 2 bases from V and 6 bases from J, the junction contained 4 bases not matched to a gene.

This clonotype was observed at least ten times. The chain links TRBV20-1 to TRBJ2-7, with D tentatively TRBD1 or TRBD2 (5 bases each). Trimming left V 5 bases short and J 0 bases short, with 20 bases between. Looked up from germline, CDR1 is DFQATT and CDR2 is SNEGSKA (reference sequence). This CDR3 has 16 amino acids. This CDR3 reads CSAGPLWDHSSYEQYF. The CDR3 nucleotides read TGCAGTGCTGGCCCGCTTTGGGACCACTCCTCCTACGAGCAGTACTTC.